This entry describes one T cell receptor (beta chain). Its antigen is as yet unknown. Vbeta (60) and Jbeta (13) primers were used in the PCR. The table came from immunoSEQ multiplex PCR; TCRdb's copy has only in-frame clones and leaves some out. The sample consists of 70,000 or so clones, approximately 92% of them appearing once. These data originate in a study of cytomegalovirus exposure and HLA in healthy donors. Study-level findings and limits: For TCR beta chains, V- and J-gene trimming was later linked to a missense DCLRE1C variant.

Germline assignment: CDR1 SGDLS and CDR2 YYNGEE. With 4 bases clipped from V and 9 bases from J, the junction kept 16 bases outside the gene matches. The CDR3 is 16 residues long. The chain joins TRBV9 to TRBJ1-3; TRBD1 agrees at 7 bases. The sequenced material came from PBMCs. The TCR was taken from a woman aged 30 to 39 in good health and CMV-seropositive. CDR3 sequence reads: CASSPDHGTARSTIYF. The CDR3, as DNA: TGTGCCAGCAGCCCAGATCACGGGACAGCCCGCAGCACCATATATTTT.